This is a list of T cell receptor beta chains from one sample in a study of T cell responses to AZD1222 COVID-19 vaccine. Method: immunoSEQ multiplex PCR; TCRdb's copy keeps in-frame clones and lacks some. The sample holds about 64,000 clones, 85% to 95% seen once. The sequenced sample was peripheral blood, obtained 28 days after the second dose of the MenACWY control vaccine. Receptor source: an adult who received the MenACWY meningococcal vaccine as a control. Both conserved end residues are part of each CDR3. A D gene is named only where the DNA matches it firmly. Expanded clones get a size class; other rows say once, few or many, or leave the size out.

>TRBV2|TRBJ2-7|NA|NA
CASSTSRGGSSYEQYF
TGTGCCAGCAGTACTTCCAGGGGGGGGAGTTCCTACGAGCAGTACTTC
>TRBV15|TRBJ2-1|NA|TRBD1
CATSRLTGVNEQFF
TGTGCCACCAGCAGGCTGACAGGGGTCAATGAGCAGTTCTTC
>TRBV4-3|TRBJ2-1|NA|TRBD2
CASSQGDYANEQFF
TGCGCCAGCAGCCAAGGGGACTACGCCAATGAGCAGTTCTTC
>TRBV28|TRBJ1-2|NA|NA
CASSFGAGFYYGYTF
TGTGCCAGCAGTTTCGGGGCAGGGTTCTACTATGGCTACACCTTC
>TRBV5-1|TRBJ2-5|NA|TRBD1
CASSFRTGGLGETQYF
TGCGCCAGCAGCTTCAGGACAGGGGGCCTCGGAGAGACCCAGTACTTC
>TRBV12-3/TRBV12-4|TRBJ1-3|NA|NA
CASSPPGNTIYF
TGTGCCAGCAGCCCCCCAGGAAACACCATATATTTT
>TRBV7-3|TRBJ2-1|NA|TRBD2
CASSAGGGDYNEQFF
TGTGCCAGCAGCGCGGGAGGCGGGGACTACAATGAGCAGTTCTTC
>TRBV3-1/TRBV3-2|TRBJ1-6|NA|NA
CASSQDHNSPLHF
TGTGCCAGCAGCCAGGATCATAATTCACCCCTCCACTTT
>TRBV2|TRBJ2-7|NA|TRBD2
CASSEQTSGGYEQYF
TGTGCCAGCAGTGAACAGACTAGCGGGGGGTACGAGCAGTACTTC
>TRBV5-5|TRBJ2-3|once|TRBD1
CASSLWDRGSRTDTQYF
TGTGCCAGCAGCTTGTGGGACAGGGGCTCAAGGACAGATACGCAGTATTTT
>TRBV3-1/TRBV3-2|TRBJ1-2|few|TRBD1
CASSPTGRTGGDGYTF
TGTGCCAGCAGCCCGACGGGTAGGACAGGGGGAGATGGCTACACCTTC
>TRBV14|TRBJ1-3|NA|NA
CASSRSWFEGVTIYF
TGTGCCAGCAGCCGAAGTTGGTTTGAGGGGGTAACCATATATTTT
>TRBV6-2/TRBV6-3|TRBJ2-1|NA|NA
CASSYPWTATHEQFF
TGTGCCAGCAGTTACCCCTGGACAGCCACCCATGAGCAGTTCTTC
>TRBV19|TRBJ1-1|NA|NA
CASSLGNTEAFF
TGTGCCAGTAGTTTAGGGAACACTGAAGCTTTCTTT
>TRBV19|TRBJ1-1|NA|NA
CASSIILTGWRNTEAFF
TGTGCCAGTAGTATAATTCTAACAGGGTGGAGGAACACTGAAGCTTTCTTT
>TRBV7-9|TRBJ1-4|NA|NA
CASSLARGVGGVNEKLFF
TGTGCCAGCAGCTTAGCCCGAGGGGTGGGGGGCGTCAACGAAAAACTGTTTTTT
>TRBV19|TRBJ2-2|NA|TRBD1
CASQRDRGSTGELFF
TGTGCCAGCCAGCGGGACAGGGGGAGTACCGGGGAGCTGTTTTTT
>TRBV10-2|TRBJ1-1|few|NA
CASVRGMNTEAFF
TGCGCCAGCGTAAGGGGCATGAACACTGAAGCTTTCTTT
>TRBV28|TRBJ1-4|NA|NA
CASSLSPAGLFF
TGTGCCAGCAGTTTATCCCCCGCAGGACTGTTTTTT
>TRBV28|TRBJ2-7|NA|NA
CASSRDLQSSYEQYF
TGTGCCAGCAGCCGAGACTTACAGAGCTCCTACGAGCAGTACTTC
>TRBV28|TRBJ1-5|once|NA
CASSPGTASNQPQHF
TGTGCCAGCAGTCCCGGAACAGCCAGCAATCAGCCCCAGCATTTT
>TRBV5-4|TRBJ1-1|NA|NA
CASSRDSRAEAFF
TGTGCCAGCAGCCGCGACTCCAGGGCTGAAGCTTTCTTT
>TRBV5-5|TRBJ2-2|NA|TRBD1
CASSLDGQGSGELFF
TGTGCCAGCAGCTTGGACGGACAGGGCAGCGGGGAGCTGTTTTTT
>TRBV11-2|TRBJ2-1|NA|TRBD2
CASNLASGYNEQFF
TGTGCCAGCAATCTCGCTAGCGGATACAATGAGCAGTTCTTC
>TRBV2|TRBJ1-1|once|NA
CASSGENTEAFF
TGTGCCAGCAGTGGGGAGAACACTGAAGCTTTCTTT
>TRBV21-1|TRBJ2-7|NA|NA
CASSKAGSGSVCEQYF
TGTGCCAGCAGCAAAGCGGGTAGCGGGAGTGTTTGCGAGCAGTACTTC
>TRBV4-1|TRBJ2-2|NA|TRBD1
CASSHTGTVNTGELFF
TGCGCCAGCAGCCACACCGGGACAGTAAACACCGGGGAGCTGTTTTTT
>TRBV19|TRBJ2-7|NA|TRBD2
CASSMMGGSGEQYF
TGTGCCAGTAGTATGATGGGGGGGAGCGGGGAGCAGTACTTC
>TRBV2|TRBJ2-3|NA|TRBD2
CASSFSSASGEDTDTQYF
TGTGCCAGCAGTTTTTCATCTGCTAGCGGAGAAGACACAGATACGCAGTATTTT
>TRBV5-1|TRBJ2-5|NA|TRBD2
CASSIAGGETQYF
TGCGCCTCCTCCATAGCGGGAGGGGAGACCCAGTACTTC
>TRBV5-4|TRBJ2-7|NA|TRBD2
CASSLGGGRTYEQYF
TGTGCCAGCAGCTTGGGGGGGGGACGGACCTACGAGCAGTACTTC
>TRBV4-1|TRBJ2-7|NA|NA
CASSQAVPTGSVSYEQYF
TGCGCCAGCAGCCAAGCCGTACCTACAGGGTCCGTATCGTACGAGCAGTACTTC
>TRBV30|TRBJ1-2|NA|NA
CAWSGISTDGYTF
TGTGCCTGGAGTGGCATCTCAACTGACGGCTACACCTTC
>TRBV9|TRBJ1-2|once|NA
CASSETGYQGYTF
TGTGCCAGCAGCGAAACAGGGTATCAAGGCTACACCTTC
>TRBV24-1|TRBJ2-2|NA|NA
CATSGGGATGELFF
TGTGCCACCAGTGGGGGGGGCGCCACCGGGGAGCTGTTTTTT
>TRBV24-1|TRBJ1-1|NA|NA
CATSQGTEAFF
TGTGCCACCAGCCAGGGTACTGAAGCTTTCTTT
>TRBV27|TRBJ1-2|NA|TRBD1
CASSPQDRVYGYTF
TGTGCCAGCAGTCCCCAGGACAGGGTTTATGGCTACACCTTC
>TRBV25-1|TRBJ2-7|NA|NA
CASRGGGRSEQYF
TGTGCCAGCAGAGGGGGGGGGAGAAGCGAGCAGTACTTC
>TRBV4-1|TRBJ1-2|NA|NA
CASSQAEAADYGYTF
TGCGCCAGCAGCCAAGCGGAAGCGGCCGACTATGGCTACACCTTC